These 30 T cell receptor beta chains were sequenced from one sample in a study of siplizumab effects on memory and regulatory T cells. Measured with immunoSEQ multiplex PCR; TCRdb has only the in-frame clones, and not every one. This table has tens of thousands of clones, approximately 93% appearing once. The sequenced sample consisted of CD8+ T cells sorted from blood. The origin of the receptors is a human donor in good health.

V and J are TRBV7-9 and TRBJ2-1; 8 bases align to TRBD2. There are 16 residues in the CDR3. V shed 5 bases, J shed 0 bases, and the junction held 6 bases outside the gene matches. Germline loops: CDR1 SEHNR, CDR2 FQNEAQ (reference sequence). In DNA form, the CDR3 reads TGTGCCAGCAGCACTACTAGCGGAAGCTCCTACAATGAGCAGTTCTTC. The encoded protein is CASSTTSGSSYNEQFF.

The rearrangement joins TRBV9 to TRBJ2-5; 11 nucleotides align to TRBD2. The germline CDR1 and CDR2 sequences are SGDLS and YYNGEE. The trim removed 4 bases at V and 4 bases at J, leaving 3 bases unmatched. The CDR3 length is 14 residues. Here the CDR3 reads CASSTSGGGETQYF. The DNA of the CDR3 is TGTGCCAGCAGCACTAGCGGGGGCGGAGAGACCCAGTACTTC.

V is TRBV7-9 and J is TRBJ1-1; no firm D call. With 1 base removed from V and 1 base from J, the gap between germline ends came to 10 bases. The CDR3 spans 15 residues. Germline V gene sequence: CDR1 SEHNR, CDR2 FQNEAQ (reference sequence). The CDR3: CASSLVGRENTEAFF. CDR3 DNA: TGTGCCAGCAGCTTAGTCGGCAGAGAGAACACTGAAGCTTTCTTT. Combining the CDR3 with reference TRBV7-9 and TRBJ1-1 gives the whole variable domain DTGVSQNPRHKITKRGQNVTFRCDPISEHNRLYWYRQTLGQGPEFLTYFQNEAQLEKSRLLSDRFSAERPKGSFSTLEIQRTEQGDSAMYLCASSLVGRENTEAFFGQGTRLTVV.

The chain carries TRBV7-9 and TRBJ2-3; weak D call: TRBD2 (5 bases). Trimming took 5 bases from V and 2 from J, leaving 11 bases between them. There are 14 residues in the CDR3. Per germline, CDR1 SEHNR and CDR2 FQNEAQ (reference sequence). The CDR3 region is CASSTDGLTDTQYF. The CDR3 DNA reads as TGTGCCAGCAGCACCGACGGACTCACAGATACGCAGTATTTT.

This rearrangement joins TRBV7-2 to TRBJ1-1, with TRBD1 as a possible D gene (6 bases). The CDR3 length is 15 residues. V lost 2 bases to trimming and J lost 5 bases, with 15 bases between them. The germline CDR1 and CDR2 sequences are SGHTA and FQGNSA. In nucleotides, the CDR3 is TGTGCCAGCAGCTTATCGGGCGCAGGGGTAACTGAAGCTTTCTTT. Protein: CASSLSGAGVTEAFF. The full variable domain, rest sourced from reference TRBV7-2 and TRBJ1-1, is GAGVSQSPSNKVTEKGKDVELRCDPISGHTALYWYRQSLGQGLEFLIYFQGNSAPDKSGLPSDRFSAERTGGSVSTLTIQRTQQEDSAVYLCASSLSGAGVTEAFFGQGTRLTVV.

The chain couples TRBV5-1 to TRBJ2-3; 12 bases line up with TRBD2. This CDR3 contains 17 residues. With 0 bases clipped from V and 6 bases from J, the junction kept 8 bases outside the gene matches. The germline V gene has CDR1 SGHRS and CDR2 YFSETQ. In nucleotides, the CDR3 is TGCGCCAGCAGCTTGGGACTAGCGGGGGCGTTGGGGGATACGCAGTATTTT. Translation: CASSLGLAGALGDTQYF.

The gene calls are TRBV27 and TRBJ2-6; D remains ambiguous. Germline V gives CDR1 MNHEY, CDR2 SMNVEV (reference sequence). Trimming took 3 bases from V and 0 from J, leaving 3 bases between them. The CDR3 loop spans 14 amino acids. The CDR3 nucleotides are TGTGCCAGCAGTTTGAGCTCTGGGGCCAACGTCCTGACTTTC. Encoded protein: CASSLSSGANVLTF.

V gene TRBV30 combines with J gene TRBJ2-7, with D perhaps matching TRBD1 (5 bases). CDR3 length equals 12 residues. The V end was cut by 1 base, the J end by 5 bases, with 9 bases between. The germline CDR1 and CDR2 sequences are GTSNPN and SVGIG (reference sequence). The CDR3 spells CAWSEVGDEQYF. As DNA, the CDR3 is TGTGCCTGGAGTGAGGTAGGGGACGAGCAGTACTTC.

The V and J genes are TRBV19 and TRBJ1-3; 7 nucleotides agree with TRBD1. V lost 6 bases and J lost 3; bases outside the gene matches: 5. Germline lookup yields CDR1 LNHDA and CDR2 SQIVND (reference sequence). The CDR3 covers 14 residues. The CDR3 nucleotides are TGTGCCAGTAGCCTCGACAGGGTTGGAAACACCATATATTTT. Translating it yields CASSLDRVGNTIYF.

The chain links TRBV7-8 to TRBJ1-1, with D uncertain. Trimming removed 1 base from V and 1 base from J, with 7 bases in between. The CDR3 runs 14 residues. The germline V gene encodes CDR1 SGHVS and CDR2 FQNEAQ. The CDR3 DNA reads TGTGCCAGCAGCTTAGGTTCCGGGAACACTGAAGCTTTCTTT. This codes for CASSLGSGNTEAFF.

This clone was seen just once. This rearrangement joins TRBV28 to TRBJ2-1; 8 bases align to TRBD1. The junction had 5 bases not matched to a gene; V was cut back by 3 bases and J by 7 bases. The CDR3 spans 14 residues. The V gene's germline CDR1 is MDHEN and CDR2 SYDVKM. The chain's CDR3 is CASSFRTGRNEQFF. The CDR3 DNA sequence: TGTGCCAGCAGTTTTAGGACAGGGAGAAATGAGCAGTTCTTC.

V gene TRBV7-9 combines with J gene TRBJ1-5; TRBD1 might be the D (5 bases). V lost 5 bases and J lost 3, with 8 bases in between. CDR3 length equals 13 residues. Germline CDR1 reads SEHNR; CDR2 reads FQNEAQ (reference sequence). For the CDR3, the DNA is TGTGCCAGCAGCCCTGGGACCAATCAGCCCCAGCATTTT. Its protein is CASSPGTNQPQHF.

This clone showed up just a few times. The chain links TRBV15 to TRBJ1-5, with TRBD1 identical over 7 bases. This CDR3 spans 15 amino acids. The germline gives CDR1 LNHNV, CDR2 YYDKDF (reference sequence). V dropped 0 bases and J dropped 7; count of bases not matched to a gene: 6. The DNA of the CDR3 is TGTGCCACCAGCAGAGATTTGGGACAGATACAGCCCCAGCATTTT. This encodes CATSRDLGQIQPQHF. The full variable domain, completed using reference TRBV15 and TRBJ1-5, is DAMVIQNPRYQVTQFGKPVTLSCSQTLNHNVMYWYQQKSSQAPKLLFHYYDKDFNNEADTPDNFQSRRPNTSFCFLDIRSPGLGDTAMYLCATSRDLGQIQPQHFGDGTRLSIL.

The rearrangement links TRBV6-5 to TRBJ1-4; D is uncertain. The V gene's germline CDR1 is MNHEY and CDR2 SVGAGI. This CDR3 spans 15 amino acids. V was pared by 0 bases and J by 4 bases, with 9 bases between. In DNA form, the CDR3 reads TGTGCCAGCAGTTACTCTGGCGACGGTAATGAAAAACTGTTTTTT. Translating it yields CASSYSGDGNEKLFF.

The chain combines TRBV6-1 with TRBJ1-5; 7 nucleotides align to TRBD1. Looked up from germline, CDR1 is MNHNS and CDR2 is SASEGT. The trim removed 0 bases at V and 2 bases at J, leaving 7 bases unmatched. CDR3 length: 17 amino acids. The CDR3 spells CASSEARGPYRNQPQHF. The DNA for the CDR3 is TGTGCCAGCAGTGAAGCAAGGGGGCCCTATCGCAATCAGCCCCAGCATTTT.

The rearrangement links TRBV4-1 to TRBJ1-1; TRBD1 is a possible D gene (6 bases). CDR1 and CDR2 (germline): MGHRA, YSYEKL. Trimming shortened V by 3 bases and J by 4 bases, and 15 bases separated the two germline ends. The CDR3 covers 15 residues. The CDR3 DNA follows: TGCGCCAGCAGCCACCCTCTTGGGGGGCGCACTGAAGCTTTCTTT. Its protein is CASSHPLGGRTEAFF.

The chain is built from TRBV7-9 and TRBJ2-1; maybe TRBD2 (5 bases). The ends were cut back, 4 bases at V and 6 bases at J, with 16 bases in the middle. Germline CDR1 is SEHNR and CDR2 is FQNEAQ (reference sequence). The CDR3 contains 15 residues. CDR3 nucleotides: TGTGCCAGCAGCTCTCTTGACTATCCAAGCAATGAGCAGTTCTTC. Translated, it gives CASSSLDYPSNEQFF.

The CDR3 loop is CASSPPERESSYEQYF. In nucleotides, the CDR3 is TGTGCCAGCAGTCCACCGGAGCGGGAAAGCTCCTACGAGCAGTACTTC. The chain has TRBV7-9 and TRBJ2-7; TRBD2 aligns across 7 bases. V lost 6 bases to trimming and J lost 0 bases; unmatched junction nucleotides: 11. CDR1 SEHNR and CDR2 FQNEAQ come from the germline V gene (reference sequence). CDR3 length: 16 residues.

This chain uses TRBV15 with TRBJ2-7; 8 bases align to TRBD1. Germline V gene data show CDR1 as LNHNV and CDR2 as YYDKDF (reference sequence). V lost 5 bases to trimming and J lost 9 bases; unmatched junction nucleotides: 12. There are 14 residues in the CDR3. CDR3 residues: CATSPSRGLHGQYF. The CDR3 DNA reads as TGTGCCACCAGCCCTAGCAGGGGGCTCCACGGGCAGTACTTC.

The CDR3 nucleotides read TGTGCCACTGACACAGGGCCGGCTAATGAAAAACTGTTTTTT. It is translated as CATDTGPANEKLFF. The V call is TRBV6-7, the J call TRBJ1-4; D possibly corresponds to TRBD1 (6 bases). TRBV6-7 is treated as an ORF (open reading frame) with a function not yet certain. This CDR3 is built from 14 residues. V was trimmed by 10 bases and J by 3 bases, leaving 15 bases between them.

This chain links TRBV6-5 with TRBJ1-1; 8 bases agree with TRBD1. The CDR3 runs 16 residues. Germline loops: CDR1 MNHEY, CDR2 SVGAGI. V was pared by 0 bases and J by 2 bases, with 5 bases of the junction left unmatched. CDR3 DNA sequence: TGTGCCAGCAGTTACTCCCCGGGACAGGAAAACACTGAAGCTTTCTTT. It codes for CASSYSPGQENTEAFF.

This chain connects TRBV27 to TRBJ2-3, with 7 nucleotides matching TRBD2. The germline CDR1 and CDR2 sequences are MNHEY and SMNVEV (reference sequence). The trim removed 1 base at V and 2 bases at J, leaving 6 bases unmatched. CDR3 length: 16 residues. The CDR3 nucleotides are TGTGCCAGCAGTTTATGGGGGACTACAGCCACAGATACGCAGTATTTT. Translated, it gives CASSLWGTTATDTQYF.

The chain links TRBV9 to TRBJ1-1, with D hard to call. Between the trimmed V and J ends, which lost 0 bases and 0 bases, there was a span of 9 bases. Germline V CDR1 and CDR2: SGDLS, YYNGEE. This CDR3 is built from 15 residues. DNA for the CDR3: TGTGCCAGCAGCGTAGATGCAGTCATGAACACTGAAGCTTTCTTT. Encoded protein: CASSVDAVMNTEAFF.

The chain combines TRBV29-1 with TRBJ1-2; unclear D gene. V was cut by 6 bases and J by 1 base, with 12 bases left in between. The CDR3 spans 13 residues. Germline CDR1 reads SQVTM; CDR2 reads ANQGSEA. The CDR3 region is CSVQTENNYGYTF. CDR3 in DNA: TGCAGCGTCCAGACTGAAAATAACTATGGCTACACCTTC.

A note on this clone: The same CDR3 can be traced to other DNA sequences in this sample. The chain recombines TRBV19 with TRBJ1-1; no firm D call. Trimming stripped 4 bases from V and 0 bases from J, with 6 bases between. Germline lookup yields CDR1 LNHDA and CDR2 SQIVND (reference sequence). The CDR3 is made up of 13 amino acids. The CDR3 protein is CASSRSMNTEAFF. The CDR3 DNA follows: TGTGCCAGTAGTAGGAGCATGAACACTGAAGCTTTCTTT.

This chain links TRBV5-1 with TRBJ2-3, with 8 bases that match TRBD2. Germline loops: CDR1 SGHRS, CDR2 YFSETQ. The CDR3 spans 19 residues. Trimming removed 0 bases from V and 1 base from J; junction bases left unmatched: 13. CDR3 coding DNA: TGCGCCAGCAGCTTGGGAGGCGGCGGAGCGGGGGCCCGCACAGATACGCAGTATTTT. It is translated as CASSLGGGGAGARTDTQYF.

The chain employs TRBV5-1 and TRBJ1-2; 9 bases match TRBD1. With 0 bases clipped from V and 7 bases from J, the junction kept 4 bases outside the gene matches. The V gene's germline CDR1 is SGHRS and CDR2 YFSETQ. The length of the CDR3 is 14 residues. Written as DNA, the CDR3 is TGCGCCAGCAGCTTGGTCGGGACAGGGTCTGGCTACACCTTC. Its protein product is CASSLVGTGSGYTF.

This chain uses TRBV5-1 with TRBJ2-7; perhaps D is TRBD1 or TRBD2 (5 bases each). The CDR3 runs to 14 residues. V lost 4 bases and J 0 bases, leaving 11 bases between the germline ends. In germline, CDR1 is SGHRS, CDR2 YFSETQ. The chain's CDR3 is CASSNPGTSYEQYF. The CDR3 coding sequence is TGCGCCAGCAGCAACCCAGGGACCTCCTACGAGCAGTACTTC.

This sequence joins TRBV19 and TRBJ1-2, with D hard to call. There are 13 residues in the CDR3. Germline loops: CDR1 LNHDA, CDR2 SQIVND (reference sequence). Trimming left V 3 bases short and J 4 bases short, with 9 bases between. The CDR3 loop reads CASSIGRGYGYTF. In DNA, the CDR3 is TGTGCCAGTAGTATTGGCCGGGGCTATGGCTACACCTTC.

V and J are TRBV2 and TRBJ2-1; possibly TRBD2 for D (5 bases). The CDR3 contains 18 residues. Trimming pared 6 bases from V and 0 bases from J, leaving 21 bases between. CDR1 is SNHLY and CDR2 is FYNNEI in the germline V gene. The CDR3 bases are TGTGCCAGCAGCCCCAGTCCCCCGCTTAGCGACTCCTACAATGAGCAGTTCTTC. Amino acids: CASSPSPPLSDSYNEQFF.